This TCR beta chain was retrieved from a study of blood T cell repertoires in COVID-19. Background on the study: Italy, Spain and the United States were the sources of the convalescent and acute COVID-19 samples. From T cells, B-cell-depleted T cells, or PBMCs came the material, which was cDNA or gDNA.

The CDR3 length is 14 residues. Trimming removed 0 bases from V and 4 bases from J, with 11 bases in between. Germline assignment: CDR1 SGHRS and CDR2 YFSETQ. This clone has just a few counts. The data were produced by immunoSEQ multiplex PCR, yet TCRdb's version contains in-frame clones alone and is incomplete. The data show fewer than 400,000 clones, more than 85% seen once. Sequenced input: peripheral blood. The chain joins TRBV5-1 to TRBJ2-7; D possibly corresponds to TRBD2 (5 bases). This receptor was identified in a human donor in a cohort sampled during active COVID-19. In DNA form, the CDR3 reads TGCGCCAGCAGCTTGGACGCAGCGGATTACGAGCAGTACTTC. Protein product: CASSLDAADYEQYF.